This TCR beta chain is drawn from a study of T cell responses to AZD1222 COVID-19 vaccine. Overall study results and limits: Only a handful of AZD1222 recipients were seropositive at baseline.

This CDR3 has 15 amino acids. Germline V gives CDR1 MNHEY, CDR2 SMNVEV (reference sequence). Trimming removed 1 base from V and 8 bases from J, with 17 bases in between. A word on this clone: Its antigen is not known.

Some clones are missing from TCRdb's copy, which holds only in-frame ones; the method was immunoSEQ multiplex PCR. The data hold around 110,000 clones, with roughly 90% observed a single time. The receptor was derived from an adult in good health. Sequences were derived from peripheral blood, sampled on day 0 of AZD1222 vaccination. V is TRBV27 and J is TRBJ1-1; D is possibly TRBD1 (6 bases). The CDR3 reads CASSLFVGGRGEAFF. For the CDR3, the DNA is TGTGCCAGCAGTTTATTCGTCGGGGGGCGCGGGGAAGCTTTCTTT.